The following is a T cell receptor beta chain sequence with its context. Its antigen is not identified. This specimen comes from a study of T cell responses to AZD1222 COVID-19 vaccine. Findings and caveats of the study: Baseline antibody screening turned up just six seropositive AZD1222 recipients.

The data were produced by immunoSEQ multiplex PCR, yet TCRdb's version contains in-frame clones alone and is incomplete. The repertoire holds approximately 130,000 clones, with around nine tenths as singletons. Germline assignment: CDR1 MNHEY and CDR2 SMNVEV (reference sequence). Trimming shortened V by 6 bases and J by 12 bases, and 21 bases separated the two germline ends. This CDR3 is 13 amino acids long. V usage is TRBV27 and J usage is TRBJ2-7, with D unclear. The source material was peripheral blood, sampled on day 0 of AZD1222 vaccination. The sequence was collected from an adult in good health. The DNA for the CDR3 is TGTGCCAGCAGCGATCCTGGGTCACTCGGATCGTACTTC. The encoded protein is CASSDPGSLGSYF.